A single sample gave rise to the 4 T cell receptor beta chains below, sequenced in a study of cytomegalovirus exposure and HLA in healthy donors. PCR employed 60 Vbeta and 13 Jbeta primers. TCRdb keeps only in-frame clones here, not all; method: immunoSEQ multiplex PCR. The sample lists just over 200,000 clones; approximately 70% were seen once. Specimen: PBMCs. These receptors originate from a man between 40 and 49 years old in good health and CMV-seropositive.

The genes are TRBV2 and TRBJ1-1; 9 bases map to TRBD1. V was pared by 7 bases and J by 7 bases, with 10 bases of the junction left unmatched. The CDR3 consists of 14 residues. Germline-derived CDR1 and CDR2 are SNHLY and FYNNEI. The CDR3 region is CASNLLDRGNEAFF. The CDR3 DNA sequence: TGTGCCAGCAATCTATTGGACAGGGGTAATGAAGCTTTCTTT.

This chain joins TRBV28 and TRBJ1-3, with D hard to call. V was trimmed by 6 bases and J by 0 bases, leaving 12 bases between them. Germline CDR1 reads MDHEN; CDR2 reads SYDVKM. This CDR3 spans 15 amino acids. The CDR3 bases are TGTGCCAGCAGCAAGTCTCTGAGCTCTGGAAACACCATATATTTT. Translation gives CASSKSLSSGNTIYF.

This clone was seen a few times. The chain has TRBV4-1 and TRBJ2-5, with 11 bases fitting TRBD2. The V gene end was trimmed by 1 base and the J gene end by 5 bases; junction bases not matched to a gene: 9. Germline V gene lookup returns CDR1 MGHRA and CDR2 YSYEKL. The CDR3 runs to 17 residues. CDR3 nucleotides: TGCGCCAGCAGCCAAGGCTATTCTAGCGGGGGGAAGGAGACCCAGTACTTC. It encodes CASSQGYSSGGKETQYF.

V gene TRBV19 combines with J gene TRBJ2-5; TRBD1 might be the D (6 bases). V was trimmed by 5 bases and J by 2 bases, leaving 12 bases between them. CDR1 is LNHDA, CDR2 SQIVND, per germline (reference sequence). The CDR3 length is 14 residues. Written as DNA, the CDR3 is TGTGCCAGTAGTGCCGAGGGGGTACAAGAGACCCAGTACTTC. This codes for CASSAEGVQETQYF.